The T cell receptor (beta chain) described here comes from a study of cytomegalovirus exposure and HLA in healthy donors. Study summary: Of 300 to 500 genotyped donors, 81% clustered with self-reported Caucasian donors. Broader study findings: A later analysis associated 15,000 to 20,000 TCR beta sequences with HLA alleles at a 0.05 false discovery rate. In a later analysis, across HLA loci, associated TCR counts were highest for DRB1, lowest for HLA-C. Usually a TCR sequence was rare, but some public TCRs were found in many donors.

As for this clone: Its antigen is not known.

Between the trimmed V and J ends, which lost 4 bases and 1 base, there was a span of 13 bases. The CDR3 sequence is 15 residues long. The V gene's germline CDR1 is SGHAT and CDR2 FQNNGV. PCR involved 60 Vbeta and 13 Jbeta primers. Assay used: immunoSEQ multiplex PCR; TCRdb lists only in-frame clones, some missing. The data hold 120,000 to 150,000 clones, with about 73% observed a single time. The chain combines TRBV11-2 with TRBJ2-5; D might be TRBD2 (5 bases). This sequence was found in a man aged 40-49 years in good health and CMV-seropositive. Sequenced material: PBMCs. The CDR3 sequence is CASSSLPEVQETQYF. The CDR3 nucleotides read TGTGCCAGCAGCTCACTGCCGGAGGTCCAAGAGACCCAGTACTTC.